This TCR beta chain originates from a study of cytomegalovirus exposure and HLA in healthy donors. The PCR made use of 60 Vbeta and 13 Jbeta primers. The protocol was immunoSEQ multiplex PCR, while the TCRdb copy is restricted to in-frame clones and leaves out a portion. The sample has nearly 200,000 clones; more than 75% are singletons. V lost 0 bases, J lost 6 bases, and 17 bases lay in between. The CDR3 has 16 amino acids. In germline, CDR1 is MNHEY, CDR2 SMNVEV (reference sequence). Study-wide results and limits: Reports credit the classifier with highly specific, highly sensitive diagnosis of cytomegalovirus status. The later analysis indicated that the majority of CMV-associated TCR beta chains appeared HLA-restricted. With later analysis, a missense DCLRE1C variant became linked to TCR beta V- and J-gene trimming.

On this clone: The antigen remains undetermined.

Source material: PBMCs. The clonotype comes from a woman aged 50 to 60 in good health and CMV-seropositive. The chain has TRBV27 and TRBJ2-5, with a possible D match to TRBD1 (7 bases). CDR3 protein: CASSLSMFRRGQTQYF. In DNA form, the CDR3 reads TGTGCCAGCAGTTTATCGATGTTTCGGAGGGGGCAGACCCAGTACTTC.